The rows below give T cell receptor beta chains drawn from one sample of a study of shared clonotypes between healthy human individuals. Here immunoSEQ multiplex PCR was the method, and the copy in TCRdb shows in-frame clones only, minus some. The table lists approximately 710,000 clones, roughly 88% of them singletons. Input material: memory CD8+ T cells from PBMCs. The receptors stem from a man between 18 and 35 years old in good health. Some clones in this sample may be carry-over from other donors' samples. CDR3s include the opening cysteine and the closing phenylalanine or tryptophan. The D gene is left open where the match is weak. Size values are once, few and many counts, or a class for expanded clones, and some rows have none.

TRBJ1-3 TRBV4-3 . . TGCGCCAGCAGCCAAGAATCTCACTCTGGAAACACCATATATTTT CASSQESHSGNTIYF
TRBJ2-7 TRBV28 . . TGTGCCAGCAGTTTTTCACCAGGATACGAGCAGTACTTC CASSFSPGYEQYF
TRBJ2-1 TRBV2 . once TGTGCCAGCAGTCGCGGGGTGGCCTACAATGAGCAGTTCTTC CASSRGVAYNEQFF
TRBJ2-3 TRBV28 TRBD1 . TGTGCCAGCAGCCGGACAGGGGCCAGCACAGATACGCAGTATTTT CASSRTGASTDTQYF
TRBJ2-2 TRBV4-1 . . TGCGCCAGCAGCCAAGTGATGGCCACCACCGGGGAGCTGTTTTTT CASSQVMATTGELFF
TRBJ2-7 TRBV5-6 TRBD1 . TGTGCCAGCAGTAACGGACAGGGAACGTCCTACGAGCAGTACTTC CASSNGQGTSYEQYF
TRBJ2-2 TRBV7-9 TRBD2 once TGTGCCAGCAGCGCCCGGCGCGGGAGGGCCGGCGGGGAGCTGTTTTTT CASSARRGRAGGELFF
TRBJ2-1 TRBV7-3 TRBD2 . TGTGCCAGCAGCCGTGATAGCGGGACCAACAATGAGCAGTTCTTC CASSRDSGTNNEQFF
TRBJ1-5 TRBV28 . . TGTGCCAGCAGACCCGACGGACTGGGAATTAGAGTCAATCAGCCCCAGCATTTT CASRPDGLGIRVNQPQHF
TRBJ2-1 TRBV6-4 . . TGTGCCAGCAGTGAAAGGGGTGAGGGGTTCGATGAGCAGTTCTTC CASSERGEGFDEQFF
TRBJ2-7 TRBV5-1 TRBD1 . TGCGCCAGCAGCTTAAGGGACAGCCACTACGAGCAGTACTTC CASSLRDSHYEQYF
TRBJ2-7 TRBV14 TRBD2 . TGTGCCAGCAGCCACAGGGGATCGGGAGGGGTCGAGCAGTACTTC CASSHRGSGGVEQYF
TRBJ2-7 TRBV28 . . TGTGCCAGCAGTTCCCCTACTTTGGGCTACGAGCAGTACTTC CASSSPTLGYEQYF
TRBJ2-1 TRBV7-9 . . TGTGCCAGCAGCCCCCCTTTAAGAGGCCACAATGAGCAGTTCTTC CASSPPLRGHNEQFF
TRBJ2-7 TRBV2 . . TGTGCCAGCAGCGCGGACTTCTCCTACGAGCAGTACTTC CASSADFSYEQYF
TRBJ2-7 TRBV10-3 TRBD2 . TGTGCCATCAGTGTGACTAGCGGCAAAGAGACCTACGAGCAGTACTTC CAISVTSGKETYEQYF
TRBJ2-1 TRBV4-1 TRBD1 . TGCGCCAGCAGCCAATCATCAGGGGGAAGGAATCGGAATGAGCAGTTCTTC CASSQSSGGRNRNEQFF
TRBJ1-4 TRBV2 TRBD1 . TGTGCCAGCAATACCGGACAGGGACTTAATGAAAAACTGTTTTTT CASNTGQGLNEKLFF
TRBJ2-1 TRBV11-2 . . TGTGCCAGCAGCTTAGCAGGGCAGCCTGAGCAGTTCTTC CASSLAGQPEQFF
TRBJ2-7 TRBV11-2 . . TGTGCCAGCAGCTTTACAGAGGGCCCCGCTTACGAGCAGTACTTC CASSFTEGPAYEQYF
TRBJ2-2 TRBV5-6 TRBD2 . TGTGCCAGCAGCTTGTACCTAACCCTAGCGGGGGATACCGGGGAGCTGTTTTTT CASSLYLTLAGDTGELFF
TRBJ2-7 TRBV10-2 TRBD1 . TGCGCCACGAGACAGGGGGCCTACGAGCAGTACTTC CATRQGAYEQYF
TRBJ2-7 TRBV7-9 TRBD1 . TGTGCCAGCAGCTCTCACCCGGGACAGGGGGCGACCTACGAGCAGTACTTC CASSSHPGQGATYEQYF
TRBJ2-7 TRBV30 TRBD1 . TGTGCCTGGAGAAGAATTAAGGGGGCAGGCTACGAGCAGTACTTC CAWRRIKGAGYEQYF
TRBJ2-7 TRBV27 TRBD1 . TGTGCCAGCAGTTCACGGGACAGGGTCTACGAGCAGTACTTC CASSSRDRVYEQYF
TRBJ2-7 TRBV28 . . TGTGCCAGCAGTTTACCCGGGGAGGACTACGAGCAGTACTTC CASSLPGEDYEQYF
TRBJ1-5 TRBV5-1 . . TGCGCCAGCAGCTTGGTGCAGGGTGATCAGCCCCAGCATTTT CASSLVQGDQPQHF
TRBJ2-7 TRBV9 TRBD1 . TGTGCCAGCAGCCCTGCGTGGGACAGCTCCTACGAGCAGTACTTC CASSPAWDSSYEQYF
TRBJ2-1 TRBV27 TRBD2 . TGTGCCAGCAGTCCCGCCCGTGCGGGAGGGGCCTACAATGAGCAGTTCTTC CASSPARAGGAYNEQFF
TRBJ2-7 TRBV6-5 TRBD2 . TGTGCCAGCAGTTATGGCGGGAGGGCCGACGAGCAGTACTTC CASSYGGRADEQYF
TRBJ1-4 TRBV19 . . TGTGCCAGTACCCGAGTTGGGGGGCGCGATGAAAAACTGTTTTTT CASTRVGGRDEKLFF
TRBJ2-7 TRBV28 TRBD2 . TGTGCCAGCAGTTTTCCGGGGAGAGGGACTAGCGGGAGGTCCTACGAGCAGTACTTC CASSFPGRGTSGRSYEQYF
TRBJ2-5 TRBV7-6 TRBD1 . TGTGCCAGCAGCTTATCGACAGGGGGCAAGGAAGAGACCCAGTACTTC CASSLSTGGKEETQYF
TRBJ2-1 TRBV7-9 . . TGTGCCAGCAGCTTAAGTGGGCAGGACGGATTGTCCTACAATGAGCAGTTCTTC CASSLSGQDGLSYNEQFF
TRBJ1-5 TRBV15 . . TGTGCCACCAGGGAACATAGCAATCAGCCCCAGCATTTT CATREHSNQPQHF
TRBJ2-2 TRBV19 . . TGTGCCAGTAGTTGGGGTGCCGCCGGGGAGCTGTTTTTT CASSWGAAGELFF
TRBJ1-1 TRBV10-3 . . TGTGCCATCAGTGAACTTGTCGGCGGTAACACTGAAGCTTTCTTT CAISELVGGNTEAFF
TRBJ1-1 TRBV5-4 . . TGTGCCAGCAGCGGGGAAGGGGAGGGGCGGAACACTGAAGCTTTCTTT CASSGEGEGRNTEAFF
TRBJ2-2 TRBV14 . . TGTGCCAGCAGCCAATTGACAGGTTTGAACACCGGGGAGCTGTTTTTT CASSQLTGLNTGELFF
TRBJ2-2 TRBV7-9 TRBD1 . TGTGCCAGCAGCTTAGCTCAGGGGGCGAACACCGGGGAGCTGTTTTTT CASSLAQGANTGELFF
TRBJ2-7 TRBV29-1 TRBD1 . TGCAGCGTCCCCGGGACAGGGAGGTACGAGCAGTACTTC CSVPGTGRYEQYF
TRBJ2-2 TRBV4-1 . . TGCGCCAGCAGCCAAGGAAAATTGTGGGAGCTGTTTTTT CASSQGKLWELFF
TRBJ2-4 TRBV28 . . TGTGCCAGCACCACCCGACACAGGGATTGGAACATTCAGTACTTC CASTTRHRDWNIQYF
TRBJ2-7 TRBV5-5 . . TGTGCCAGCAGCATCCGGCTCACCTACGAGCAGTACTTC CASSIRLTYEQYF